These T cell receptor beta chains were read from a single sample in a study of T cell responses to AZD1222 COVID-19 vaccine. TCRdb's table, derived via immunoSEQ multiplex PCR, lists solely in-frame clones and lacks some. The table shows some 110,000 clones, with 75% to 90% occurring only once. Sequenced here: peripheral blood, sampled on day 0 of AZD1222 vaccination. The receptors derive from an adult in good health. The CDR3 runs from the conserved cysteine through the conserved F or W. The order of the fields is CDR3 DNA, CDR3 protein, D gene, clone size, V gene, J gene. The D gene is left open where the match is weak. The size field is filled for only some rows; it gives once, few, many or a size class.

CDR3 DNA: TGTGCCAGCAGATACTTAAAGGGACTAGCGTTAGATACGCAGTATTTT; CDR3 protein: CASRYLKGLALDTQYF; D gene: TRBD2; clone size: NA; V gene: TRBV11-2; J gene: TRBJ2-3
CDR3 DNA: TGTGCCAGCAGCTCGGGACAGGGGGGTTCACCCCTCCACTTT; CDR3 protein: CASSSGQGGSPLHF; D gene: TRBD1; clone size: NA; V gene: TRBV7-9; J gene: TRBJ1-6
CDR3 DNA: TGTGCCAGCATGACGGCCTACGAGCAGTACTTC; CDR3 protein: CASMTAYEQYF; D gene: NA; clone size: NA; V gene: TRBV2; J gene: TRBJ2-7
CDR3 DNA: TGTGCCAGCAGTTACTCGGGTAGCTGGGAGACCCAGTACTTC; CDR3 protein: CASSYSGSWETQYF; D gene: NA; clone size: once; V gene: TRBV6-2/TRBV6-3; J gene: TRBJ2-5
CDR3 DNA: TGTGCCAGCAGCCCACGGGAGGGGGTTGAAGATACGCAGTATTTT; CDR3 protein: CASSPREGVEDTQYF; D gene: TRBD2; clone size: NA; V gene: TRBV3-1/TRBV3-2; J gene: TRBJ2-3
CDR3 DNA: TGTGCCAGCCGTTTAAACTTCGGCGAAAAACTGTTTTTT; CDR3 protein: CASRLNFGEKLFF; D gene: NA; clone size: NA; V gene: TRBV6-2/TRBV6-3; J gene: TRBJ1-4
CDR3 DNA: TGTGCCAGCAGTGAATCTCGGGGCTACGAGCAGTACTTC; CDR3 protein: CASSESRGYEQYF; D gene: NA; clone size: NA; V gene: TRBV2; J gene: TRBJ2-7
CDR3 DNA: TGCGCCAGCAGTGTGGGAGGACAGGGGCTCTACGAGCAGTACTTC; CDR3 protein: CASSVGGQGLYEQYF; D gene: TRBD1; clone size: NA; V gene: TRBV10-1; J gene: TRBJ2-7
CDR3 DNA: TGTGCCAGCAGCTTGGCCGGGACAGTAAATCAGCCCCAGCATTTT; CDR3 protein: CASSLAGTVNQPQHF; D gene: TRBD1; clone size: NA; V gene: TRBV5-6; J gene: TRBJ1-5
CDR3 DNA: TGTGCCTGGAGCCTAGCGGGGGTGGGTGAGCAGTTCTTC; CDR3 protein: CAWSLAGVGEQFF; D gene: TRBD2; clone size: NA; V gene: TRBV30; J gene: TRBJ2-1
CDR3 DNA: TGTGCCAGCAGCCAAGTAAGCCCTTACGAGCAGTACTTC; CDR3 protein: CASSQVSPYEQYF; D gene: NA; clone size: NA; V gene: TRBV3-1/TRBV3-2; J gene: TRBJ2-7
CDR3 DNA: TGCGCCAGCAGCTTTAGGGGGCAAAACACTGAAGCTTTCTTT; CDR3 protein: CASSFRGQNTEAFF; D gene: TRBD1; clone size: once; V gene: TRBV5-1; J gene: TRBJ1-1
CDR3 DNA: TGTGCCAGCAGCTCGGGACAGCTGTACACTGAAGCTTTCTTT; CDR3 protein: CASSSGQLYTEAFF; D gene: TRBD1; clone size: NA; V gene: TRBV6-6; J gene: TRBJ1-1
CDR3 DNA: TGTGCCAGCAGCCAACGGGGGGCGAGGTACAATGAGCAGTTCTTC; CDR3 protein: CASSQRGARYNEQFF; D gene: NA; clone size: NA; V gene: TRBV14; J gene: TRBJ2-1
CDR3 DNA: TGTGCCAGCAGCTCCGGGCAGGAAAATTCACCCCTCCACTTT; CDR3 protein: CASSSGQENSPLHF; D gene: NA; clone size: few; V gene: TRBV7-9; J gene: TRBJ1-6
CDR3 DNA: TGTGCCAGCAGTGAAGGGACTAGCGGTTACAATGAGCAGTTCTTC; CDR3 protein: CASSEGTSGYNEQFF; D gene: TRBD2; clone size: few; V gene: TRBV6-1; J gene: TRBJ2-1
CDR3 DNA: TGTGCCAGCAACCAGCGGGGGGACTACAATGAGCAGTTCTTC; CDR3 protein: CASNQRGDYNEQFF; D gene: TRBD2; clone size: NA; V gene: TRBV9; J gene: TRBJ2-1
CDR3 DNA: TGTGCCAGCAGCTTACTGGGGGGGTCCCCGGATACGCAGTATTTT; CDR3 protein: CASSLLGGSPDTQYF; D gene: TRBD2; clone size: NA; V gene: TRBV7-7; J gene: TRBJ2-3
CDR3 DNA: TGTGCCAGCAGACGGACAGCTTATGGCTACACCTTC; CDR3 protein: CASRRTAYGYTF; D gene: NA; clone size: once; V gene: TRBV6-5; J gene: TRBJ1-2
CDR3 DNA: TGTGCCAGTAGTATGGGTCAGGGGGCGGAAGCTTTCTTT; CDR3 protein: CASSMGQGAEAFF; D gene: TRBD1; clone size: NA; V gene: TRBV19; J gene: TRBJ1-1
CDR3 DNA: TGTGCCATCAGTTGGGACGGGGATGAAAAACTGTTTTTT; CDR3 protein: CAISWDGDEKLFF; D gene: NA; clone size: NA; V gene: TRBV10-3; J gene: TRBJ1-4
CDR3 DNA: TGTGCCAGCAGCCAGACTTCTTACAGGGTTGAGACTGAAGCTTTCTTT; CDR3 protein: CASSQTSYRVETEAFF; D gene: NA; clone size: once; V gene: TRBV14; J gene: TRBJ1-1
CDR3 DNA: TGTGCCAGCAGTCCGGGACTATTAAACAATGAGCAGTTCTTC; CDR3 protein: CASSPGLLNNEQFF; D gene: TRBD2; clone size: NA; V gene: TRBV7-9; J gene: TRBJ2-1
CDR3 DNA: TGCGCCAGCAGCCAATTGGTGGACTCCACAGATACGCAGTATTTT; CDR3 protein: CASSQLVDSTDTQYF; D gene: NA; clone size: NA; V gene: TRBV4-1; J gene: TRBJ2-3
CDR3 DNA: TGTGCCAGCAGCCCCTCCGGGGGGCACTCCTACAATGAGCAGTTCTTC; CDR3 protein: CASSPSGGHSYNEQFF; D gene: NA; clone size: NA; V gene: TRBV7-3; J gene: TRBJ2-1
CDR3 DNA: TGTGCCAGCAGCTTAGTCAGGGGGCGAGGTTTCACTGAAGCTTTCTTT; CDR3 protein: CASSLVRGRGFTEAFF; D gene: TRBD1; clone size: NA; V gene: TRBV11-2; J gene: TRBJ1-1
CDR3 DNA: TGCGCCAGTAACTCCAGGGACAGCCAAGAGACCCAGTACTTC; CDR3 protein: CASNSRDSQETQYF; D gene: TRBD1; clone size: NA; V gene: TRBV5-1; J gene: TRBJ2-5
CDR3 DNA: TGTGCCAGCAGCTGGGGACAGGGGGACGAGCAGTACTTC; CDR3 protein: CASSWGQGDEQYF; D gene: TRBD1; clone size: NA; V gene: TRBV11-2; J gene: TRBJ2-7
CDR3 DNA: TGTGCCAGCAGCCCACAGGGGAAGGTTCACACTGAAGCTTTCTTT; CDR3 protein: CASSPQGKVHTEAFF; D gene: TRBD1; clone size: NA; V gene: TRBV9; J gene: TRBJ1-1
CDR3 DNA: TGCGCCAGCAGCTCAGGGGGCGCAGTCTATAATTCACCCCTCCACTTT; CDR3 protein: CASSSGGAVYNSPLHF; D gene: TRBD1; clone size: NA; V gene: TRBV5-1; J gene: TRBJ1-6
CDR3 DNA: TGTGCCAGCAGCCAAAGGACTAGCGGGGGGGCCGCCTACAATGAGCAGTTCTTC; CDR3 protein: CASSQRTSGGAAYNEQFF; D gene: TRBD2; clone size: NA; V gene: TRBV4-2; J gene: TRBJ2-1
CDR3 DNA: TGTGCCAGCAGGGCCCCAGGGGGCAATCAGCCCCAGCATTTT; CDR3 protein: CASRAPGGNQPQHF; D gene: NA; clone size: NA; V gene: TRBV6-5; J gene: TRBJ1-5
CDR3 DNA: TGCAGCCTCACAGGAAAGGAGGGACACCTTTCCTATGGCTACACCTTC; CDR3 protein: CSLTGKEGHLSYGYTF; D gene: NA; clone size: NA; V gene: TRBV29-1; J gene: TRBJ1-2
CDR3 DNA: TGTGCCAGCACCGACGGGATAGGGCATCAGCCCCAGCATTTT; CDR3 protein: CASTDGIGHQPQHF; D gene: NA; clone size: NA; V gene: TRBV5-8; J gene: TRBJ1-5
CDR3 DNA: TGCGCCAGCAGCCACCAGGGGAAATTCTATGGCTACACCTTC; CDR3 protein: CASSHQGKFYGYTF; D gene: NA; clone size: few; V gene: TRBV4-1; J gene: TRBJ1-2
CDR3 DNA: TGTGCCAGCAGCTTGATCCCACGGGGTTTACAAGAGACCCAGTACTTC; CDR3 protein: CASSLIPRGLQETQYF; D gene: NA; clone size: NA; V gene: TRBV5-6; J gene: TRBJ2-5
CDR3 DNA: TGCGCCAGCAGCCAAGGCGGGAACACTGAAGCTTTCTTT; CDR3 protein: CASSQGGNTEAFF; D gene: NA; clone size: NA; V gene: TRBV4-1; J gene: TRBJ1-1
CDR3 DNA: TGTGCCAGCAGCGGTTACAGGGGAATAGAGGGTCAAGAGACCCAGTACTTC; CDR3 protein: CASSGYRGIEGQETQYF; D gene: TRBD1; clone size: NA; V gene: TRBV9; J gene: TRBJ2-5
CDR3 DNA: TGTGCCAGCAGCGGACAGGCCTCCTACGAGCAGTACTTC; CDR3 protein: CASSGQASYEQYF; D gene: TRBD1; clone size: NA; V gene: TRBV14; J gene: TRBJ2-7
CDR3 DNA: TGTGCCAGCAGCGTAGCTGGGGGGGCGGTTGAAAAACTGTTTTTT; CDR3 protein: CASSVAGGAVEKLFF; D gene: NA; clone size: NA; V gene: TRBV9; J gene: TRBJ1-4
CDR3 DNA: TGTGCCAGTAGTATTTACTCTAATGAAAAACTGTTTTTT; CDR3 protein: CASSIYSNEKLFF; D gene: NA; clone size: once; V gene: TRBV19; J gene: TRBJ1-4
CDR3 DNA: TGTGCCTGGAGTTCAGGGATAAATGAAAAACTGTTTTTT; CDR3 protein: CAWSSGINEKLFF; D gene: NA; clone size: NA; V gene: TRBV30; J gene: TRBJ1-4
CDR3 DNA: TGTGCCAGCAGCTCCCCTAGCGGGGGGTTGTCAGATACGCAGTATTTT; CDR3 protein: CASSSPSGGLSDTQYF; D gene: TRBD2; clone size: NA; V gene: TRBV2; J gene: TRBJ2-3
CDR3 DNA: TGTGCCACCAGCAACGGGAGAATTAACTATGGCTACACCTTC; CDR3 protein: CATSNGRINYGYTF; D gene: NA; clone size: once; V gene: TRBV15; J gene: TRBJ1-2
CDR3 DNA: TGTGCCAGCAGCGTCTCCGGGACAGGGGATGAAAAACTGTTTTTT; CDR3 protein: CASSVSGTGDEKLFF; D gene: TRBD1; clone size: few; V gene: TRBV9; J gene: TRBJ1-4
CDR3 DNA: TGTGCCAGCAGCCACGGGGGGACTAATGAAAAACTGTTTTTT; CDR3 protein: CASSHGGTNEKLFF; D gene: NA; clone size: once; V gene: TRBV3-1/TRBV3-2; J gene: TRBJ1-4
CDR3 DNA: TGTGCCACCAGCGAGAGCGACCCAATGGCCAGCGGGGATGAAGAGACCCAGTACTTC; CDR3 protein: CATSESDPMASGDEETQYF; D gene: TRBD2; clone size: NA; V gene: TRBV15; J gene: TRBJ2-5
CDR3 DNA: TGTGCCAGCAGCTTAGGGCGGGCGTTCTTACAGCAAGGCTACACCTTC; CDR3 protein: CASSLGRAFLQQGYTF; D gene: NA; clone size: NA; V gene: TRBV11-2; J gene: TRBJ1-2
CDR3 DNA: TGTGCCAGCAGCACGGGACAGGGAATTGGTGGCTACACCTTC; CDR3 protein: CASSTGQGIGGYTF; D gene: TRBD1; clone size: NA; V gene: TRBV3-1/TRBV3-2; J gene: TRBJ1-2
CDR3 DNA: TGTGCCATCAGTGGGTTTACAGCGGCCGAACCTGAAGCTTTCTTT; CDR3 protein: CAISGFTAAEPEAFF; D gene: NA; clone size: NA; V gene: TRBV10-3; J gene: TRBJ1-1
CDR3 DNA: TGTGCCAGTAGTCCGGACAATTATAGCAATCAGCCCCAGCATTTT; CDR3 protein: CASSPDNYSNQPQHF; D gene: NA; clone size: NA; V gene: TRBV19; J gene: TRBJ1-5
CDR3 DNA: TGTGCCAGTAGCTCATTACCCGGGACAGGGTATTCGGTAAGCAATCAGCCCCAGCATTTT; CDR3 protein: CASSSLPGTGYSVSNQPQHF; D gene: TRBD1; clone size: once; V gene: TRBV19; J gene: TRBJ1-5
CDR3 DNA: TGTGCCAGCAGTAGGGAGCCCGTCACAGATACGCAGTATTTT; CDR3 protein: CASSREPVTDTQYF; D gene: NA; clone size: NA; V gene: TRBV5-6; J gene: TRBJ2-3
CDR3 DNA: TGTGCCAGCAGCGTGACGCTAGTGGGGGGGCACGGGGAGCTGTTTTTT; CDR3 protein: CASSVTLVGGHGELFF; D gene: NA; clone size: NA; V gene: TRBV9; J gene: TRBJ2-2
CDR3 DNA: TGTGCCAGCTCACCACCGGCAGGGAATGACGAGCAGTACTTC; CDR3 protein: CASSPPAGNDEQYF; D gene: NA; clone size: NA; V gene: TRBV18; J gene: TRBJ2-7
CDR3 DNA: TGTGCCAGTAGTGTCCAGGGCGGGTATGGCTACACCTTC; CDR3 protein: CASSVQGGYGYTF; D gene: NA; clone size: NA; V gene: TRBV19; J gene: TRBJ1-2
CDR3 DNA: TGTGCCAGCAGCCCGCGAGGGGGGGAGCAGTACTTC; CDR3 protein: CASSPRGGEQYF; D gene: NA; clone size: NA; V gene: TRBV9; J gene: TRBJ2-7